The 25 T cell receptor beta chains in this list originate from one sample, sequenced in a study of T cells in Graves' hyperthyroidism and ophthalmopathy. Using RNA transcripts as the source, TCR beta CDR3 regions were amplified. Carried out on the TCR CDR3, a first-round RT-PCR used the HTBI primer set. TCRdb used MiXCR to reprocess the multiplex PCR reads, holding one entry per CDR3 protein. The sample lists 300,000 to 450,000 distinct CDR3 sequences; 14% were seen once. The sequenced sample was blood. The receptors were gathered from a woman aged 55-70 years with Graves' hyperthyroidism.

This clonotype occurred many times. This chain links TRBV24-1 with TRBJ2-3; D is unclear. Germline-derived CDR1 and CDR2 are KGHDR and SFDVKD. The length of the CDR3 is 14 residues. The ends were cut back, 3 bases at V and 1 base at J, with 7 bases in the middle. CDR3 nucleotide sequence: TGTGCCACCAGTGATCCCCGCGGCACAGATACGCAGTATTTT. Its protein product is CATSDPRGTDTQYF.

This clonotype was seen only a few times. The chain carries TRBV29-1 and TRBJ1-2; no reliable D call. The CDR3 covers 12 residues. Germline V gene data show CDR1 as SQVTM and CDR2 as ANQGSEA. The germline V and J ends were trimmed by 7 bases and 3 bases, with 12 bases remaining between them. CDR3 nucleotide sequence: TGCAGCGCTGGCGGGTCGGACTATGGCTACACCTTC. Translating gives CSAGGSDYGYTF.

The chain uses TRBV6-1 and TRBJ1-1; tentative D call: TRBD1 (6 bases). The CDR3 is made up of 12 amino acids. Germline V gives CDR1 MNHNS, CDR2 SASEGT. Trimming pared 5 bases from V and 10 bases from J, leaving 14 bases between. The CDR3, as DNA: TGTGCCAGCAGTCTCGGCCGGGGGGCAGCTTTCTTT. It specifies CASSLGRGAAFF.

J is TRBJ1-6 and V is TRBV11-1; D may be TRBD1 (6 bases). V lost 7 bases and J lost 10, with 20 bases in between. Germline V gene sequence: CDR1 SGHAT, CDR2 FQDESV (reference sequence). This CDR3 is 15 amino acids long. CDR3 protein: CASTLVPGATSPLHF. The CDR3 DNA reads TGTGCCAGCACCCTTGTACCAGGGGCGACCTCACCCCTCCACTTT.

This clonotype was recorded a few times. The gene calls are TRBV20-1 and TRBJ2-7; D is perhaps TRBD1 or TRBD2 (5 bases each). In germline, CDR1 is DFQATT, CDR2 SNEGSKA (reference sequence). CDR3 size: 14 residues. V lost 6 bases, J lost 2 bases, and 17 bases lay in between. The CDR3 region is CSAPGTVYPYEQYF. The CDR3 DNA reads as TGCAGTGCACCAGGGACCGTATATCCCTACGAGCAGTACTTC.

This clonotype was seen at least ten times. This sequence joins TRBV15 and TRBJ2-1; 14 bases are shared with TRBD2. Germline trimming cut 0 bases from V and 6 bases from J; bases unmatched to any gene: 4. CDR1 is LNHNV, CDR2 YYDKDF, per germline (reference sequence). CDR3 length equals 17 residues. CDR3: CATSRERGLAGVNEQFF. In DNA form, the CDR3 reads TGTGCCACCAGCAGAGAAAGGGGACTAGCGGGAGTCAATGAGCAGTTCTTC.

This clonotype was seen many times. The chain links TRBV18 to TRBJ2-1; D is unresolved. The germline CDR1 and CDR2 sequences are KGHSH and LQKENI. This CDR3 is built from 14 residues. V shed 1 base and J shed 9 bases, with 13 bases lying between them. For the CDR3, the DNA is TGTGCCAGCTCACCACGGGCTGCCCTACGTGAGCAGTTCTTC. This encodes CASSPRAALREQFF. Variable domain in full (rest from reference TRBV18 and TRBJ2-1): NAGVMQNPRHLVRRRGQEARLRCSPMKGHSHVYWYRQLPEEGLKFMVYLQKENIIDESGMPKERFSAEFPKEGPSILRIQQVVRGDSAAYFCASSPRAALREQFFGPGTRLTVL.

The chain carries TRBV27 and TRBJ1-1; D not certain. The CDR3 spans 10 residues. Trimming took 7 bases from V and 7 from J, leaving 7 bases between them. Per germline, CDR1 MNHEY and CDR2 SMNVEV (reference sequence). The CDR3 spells CASIGSEAFF. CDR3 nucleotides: TGTGCCAGCATCGGGAGTGAAGCTTTCTTT.

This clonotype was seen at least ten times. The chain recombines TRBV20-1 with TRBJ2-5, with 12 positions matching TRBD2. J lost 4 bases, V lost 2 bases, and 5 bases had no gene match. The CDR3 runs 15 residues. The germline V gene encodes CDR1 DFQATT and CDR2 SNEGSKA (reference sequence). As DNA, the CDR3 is TGCAGTGCTAGAACACTAGCGGGAGGCGCAGAGACCCAGTACTTC. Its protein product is CSARTLAGGAETQYF.

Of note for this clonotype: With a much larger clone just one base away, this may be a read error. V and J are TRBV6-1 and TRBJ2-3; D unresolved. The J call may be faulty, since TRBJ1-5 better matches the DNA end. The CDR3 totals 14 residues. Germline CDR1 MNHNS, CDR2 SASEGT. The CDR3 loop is CASRRGLALDTQHF. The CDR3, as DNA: TGTGCCAGCAGGCGTGGACTAGCTCTAGATACGCAGCATTTT.

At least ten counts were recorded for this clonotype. DNA for the CDR3: TGCAGTGCTAGAGCACCGGGACTCATGAACACTGAAGCTTTCTTT. Its translation: CSARAPGLMNTEAFF. The chain couples TRBV20-1 to TRBJ1-1; the D gene is possibly TRBD1 (5 bases). Per the germline V gene, CDR1 is DFQATT and CDR2 is SNEGSKA (reference sequence). The germline V and J ends were trimmed by 1 base and 0 bases, with 12 bases remaining between them. CDR3 length: 15 amino acids.

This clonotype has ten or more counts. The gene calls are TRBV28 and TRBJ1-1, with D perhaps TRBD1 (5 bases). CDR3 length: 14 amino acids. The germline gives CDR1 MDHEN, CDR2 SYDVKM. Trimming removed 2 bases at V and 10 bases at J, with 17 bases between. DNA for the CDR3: TGTGCCAGCAGTTTACCAGGGATGGGTGGCGGAGCTTTCTTT. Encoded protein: CASSLPGMGGGAFF. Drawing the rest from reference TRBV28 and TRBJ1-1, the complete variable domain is DVKVTQSSRYLVKRTGEKVFLECVQDMDHENMFWYRQDPGLGLRLIYFSYDVKMKEKGDIPEGYSVSREKKERFSLILESASTNQTSMYLCASSLPGMGGGAFFGQGTRLTVV.

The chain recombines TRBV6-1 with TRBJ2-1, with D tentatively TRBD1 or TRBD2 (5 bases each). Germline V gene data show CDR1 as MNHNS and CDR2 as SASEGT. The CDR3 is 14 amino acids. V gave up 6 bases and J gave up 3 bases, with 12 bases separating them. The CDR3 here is CASSQGGFYNEQFF. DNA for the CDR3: TGTGCCAGCAGCCAGGGCGGGTTCTACAATGAGCAGTTCTTC.

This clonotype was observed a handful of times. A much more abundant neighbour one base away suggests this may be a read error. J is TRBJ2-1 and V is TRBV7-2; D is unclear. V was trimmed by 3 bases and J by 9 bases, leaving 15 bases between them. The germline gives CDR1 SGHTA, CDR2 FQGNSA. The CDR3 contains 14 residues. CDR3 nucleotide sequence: TGTGCCAGCAGCTTGGACCCCCAGTTGGGTGAGCAGTTCTTC. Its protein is CASSLDPQLGEQFF.

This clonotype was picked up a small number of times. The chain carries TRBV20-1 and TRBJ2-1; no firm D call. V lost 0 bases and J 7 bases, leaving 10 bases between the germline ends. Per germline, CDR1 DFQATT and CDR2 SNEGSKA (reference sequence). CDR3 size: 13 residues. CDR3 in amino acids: CSARDRVLNEQFF. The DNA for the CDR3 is TGCAGTGCTAGAGATCGGGTCCTTAATGAGCAGTTCTTC.

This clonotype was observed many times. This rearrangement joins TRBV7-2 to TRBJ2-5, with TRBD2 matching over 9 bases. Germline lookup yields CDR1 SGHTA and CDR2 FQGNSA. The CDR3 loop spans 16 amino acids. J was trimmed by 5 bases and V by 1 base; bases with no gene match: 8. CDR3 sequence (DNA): TGTGCCAGCAGCTTAGGGGTAGCGGGAGAAGGTGAGACCCAGTACTTC. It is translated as CASSLGVAGEGETQYF.

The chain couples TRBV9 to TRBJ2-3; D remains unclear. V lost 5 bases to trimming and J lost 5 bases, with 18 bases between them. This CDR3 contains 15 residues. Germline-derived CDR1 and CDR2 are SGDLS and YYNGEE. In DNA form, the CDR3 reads TGTGCCAGCAGTGTGGGCTACCTCGAGGAAGATACGCAGTATTTT. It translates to CASSVGYLEEDTQYF.

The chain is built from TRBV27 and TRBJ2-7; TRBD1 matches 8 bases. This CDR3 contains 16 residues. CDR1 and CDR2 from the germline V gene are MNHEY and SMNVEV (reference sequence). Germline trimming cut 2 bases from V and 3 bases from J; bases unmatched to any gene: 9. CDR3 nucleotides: TGTGCCAGCAGTTTAGGCCCCGACAGGGGCCTCTACGAGCAGTACTTC. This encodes CASSLGPDRGLYEQYF.

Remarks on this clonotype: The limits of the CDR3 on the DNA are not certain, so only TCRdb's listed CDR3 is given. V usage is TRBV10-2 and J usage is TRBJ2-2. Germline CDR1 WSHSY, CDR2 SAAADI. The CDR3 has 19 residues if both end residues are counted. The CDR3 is CASSEQKSDWHRTPGSCFF.

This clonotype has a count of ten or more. CDR3 nucleotide sequence: TGTGCCAGCAGTTCGACAGGCATCCGGGGAGAAAAACTGTTTTTT. Translated: CASSSTGIRGEKLFF. This rearrangement joins TRBV2 to TRBJ1-4; a possible D gene is TRBD1 (6 bases). The V and J ends lost 5 bases and 8 bases respectively, with 18 bases between them. The length of the CDR3 is 15 residues. Per the germline V gene, CDR1 is SNHLY and CDR2 is FYNNEI.

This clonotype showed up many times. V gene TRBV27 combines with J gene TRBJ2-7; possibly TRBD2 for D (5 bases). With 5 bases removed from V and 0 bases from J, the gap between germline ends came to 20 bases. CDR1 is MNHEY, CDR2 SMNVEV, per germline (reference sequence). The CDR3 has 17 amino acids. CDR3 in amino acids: CASSRTSWVRNSYEQYF. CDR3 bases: TGTGCCAGCAGTCGGACTTCCTGGGTCAGAAACTCCTACGAGCAGTACTTC.

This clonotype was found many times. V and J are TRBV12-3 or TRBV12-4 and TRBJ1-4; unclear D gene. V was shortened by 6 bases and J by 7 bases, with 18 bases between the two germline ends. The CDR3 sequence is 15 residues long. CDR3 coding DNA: TGTGCCAGCAGGGGGAGAGGGAGGGCTGGTGAAAAACTGTTTTTT. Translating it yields CASRGRGRAGEKLFF.

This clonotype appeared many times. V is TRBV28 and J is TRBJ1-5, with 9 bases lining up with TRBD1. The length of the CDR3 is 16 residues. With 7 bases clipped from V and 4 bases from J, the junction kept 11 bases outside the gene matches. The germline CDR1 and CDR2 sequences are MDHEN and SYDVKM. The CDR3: CASTQGHRGPNQPQHF. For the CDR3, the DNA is TGTGCCAGCACCCAGGGGCACAGGGGGCCAAATCAGCCCCAGCATTTT. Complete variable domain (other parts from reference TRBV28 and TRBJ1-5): DVKVTQSSRYLVKRTGEKVFLECVQDMDHENMFWYRQDPGLGLRLIYFSYDVKMKEKGDIPEGYSVSREKKERFSLILESASTNQTSMYLCASTQGHRGPNQPQHFGDGTRLSIL.

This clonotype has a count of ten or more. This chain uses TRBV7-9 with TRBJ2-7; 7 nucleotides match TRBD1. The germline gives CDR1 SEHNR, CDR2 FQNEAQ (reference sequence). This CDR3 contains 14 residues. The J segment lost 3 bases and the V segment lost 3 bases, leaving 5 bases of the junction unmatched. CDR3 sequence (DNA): TGTGCCAGCAGCTTGCCCGGGACAGACTACGAGCAGTACTTC. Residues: CASSLPGTDYEQYF.

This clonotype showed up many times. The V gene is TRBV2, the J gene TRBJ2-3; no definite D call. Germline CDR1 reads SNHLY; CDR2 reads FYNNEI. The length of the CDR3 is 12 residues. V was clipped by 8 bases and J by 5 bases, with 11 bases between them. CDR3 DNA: TGTGCCAGCCAAAAAGGGATAGATACGCAGTATTTT. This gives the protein CASQKGIDTQYF.